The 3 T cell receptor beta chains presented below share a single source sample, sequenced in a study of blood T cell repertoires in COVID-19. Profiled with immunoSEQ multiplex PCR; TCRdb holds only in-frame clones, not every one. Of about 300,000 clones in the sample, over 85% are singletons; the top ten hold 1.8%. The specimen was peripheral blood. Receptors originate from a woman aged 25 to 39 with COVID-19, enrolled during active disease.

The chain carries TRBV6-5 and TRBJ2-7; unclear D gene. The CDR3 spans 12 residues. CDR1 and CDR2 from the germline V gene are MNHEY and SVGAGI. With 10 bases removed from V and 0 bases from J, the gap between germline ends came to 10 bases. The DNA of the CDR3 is TGTGCCACCTCTGCTAGCTCCTACGAGCAGTACTTC. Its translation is CATSASSYEQYF.

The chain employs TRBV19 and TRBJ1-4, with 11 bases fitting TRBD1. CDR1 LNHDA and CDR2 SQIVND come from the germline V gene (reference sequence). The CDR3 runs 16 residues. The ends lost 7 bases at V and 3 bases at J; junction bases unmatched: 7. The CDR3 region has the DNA TGTGCCAGTAAAAGGACAGGGGGCATGGCTAATGAAAAACTGTTTTTT. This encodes CASKRTGGMANEKLFF. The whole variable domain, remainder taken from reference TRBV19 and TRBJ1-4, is DGGITQSPKYLFRKEGQNVTLSCEQNLNHDAMYWYRQDPGQGLRLIYYSQIVNDFQKGDIAEGYSVSREKKESFPLTVTSAQKNPTAFYLCASKRTGGMANEKLFFGSGTQLSVL.

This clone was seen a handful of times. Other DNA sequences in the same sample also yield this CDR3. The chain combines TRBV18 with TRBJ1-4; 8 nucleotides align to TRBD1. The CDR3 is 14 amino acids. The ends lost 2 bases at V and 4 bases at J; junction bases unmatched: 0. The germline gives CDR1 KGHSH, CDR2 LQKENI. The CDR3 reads CASSPGQGNEKLFF. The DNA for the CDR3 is TGTGCCAGCTCACCAGGACAGGGTAATGAAAAACTGTTTTTT.